The next 28 T cell receptor beta chains were all read from a single sample in a study of CD8+ T cells in alopecia areata (dated by TCRdb to the late 2010s). Receptor libraries were prepared by the immunoSEQ multiplex PCR assay. RNA was extracted from all samples and reverse transcribed into cDNA as template for TCR sequencing. TCRdb mirrors the immuneACCESS table, restricted to in-frame sequences. Some clones are absent from its copies; in checked studies, under half trace to an unresolved V gene, and the reason for the others is unknown. The sample contains fewer than 250,000 clones, less than 65% of them found a single time. The leading ten clones occupy approximately 1% of the sample. The time point label of this sample denotes: roughly 24 weeks on oral tofacitinib. This specimen's treatment or condition label, per the study, means: oral pan-JAK inhibitor, 5-10 mg twice daily. This specimen was CD4+ T cells sorted from blood, taken at week 24, from a patient treated with tofacitinib. The source is a human donor with alopecia areata.

The chain is built from TRBV28 and TRBJ2-5, with D uncertain. CDR1 and CDR2 from the germline V gene are MDHEN and SYDVKM. The CDR3 is 12 residues long. Between the trimmed V and J ends, which lost 5 bases and 9 bases, there was a span of 13 bases. The chain's CDR3 is CASSPSGIAQYF. Here the CDR3 DNA reads TGTGCCAGCAGTCCGTCCGGAATCGCCCAGTACTTC.

There are a few counts of this clone. This CDR3 is also generated by other DNA sequences in the sample. This chain joins TRBV29-1 and TRBJ2-5; 7 bases match TRBD1. CDR1 SQVTM and CDR2 ANQGSEA come from the germline V gene. The junction had 0 bases not matched to a gene; V was cut back by 6 bases and J by 2 bases. CDR3 size: 11 residues. The CDR3 DNA follows: TGCAGCGTGGGACAGCAAGAGACCCAGTACTTC. It encodes CSVGQQETQYF.

The chain combines TRBV30 with TRBJ2-5; D is perhaps TRBD2 (5 bases). Trimming took off 3 bases at V and 5 bases at J, with 10 bases between the two ends. Germline lookup yields CDR1 GTSNPN and CDR2 SVGIG (reference sequence). CDR3 size: 12 residues. The CDR3 DNA sequence: TGTGCCTGGAGCCCCGGCGGGGAGACCCAGTACTTC. Translation: CAWSPGGETQYF.

This sequence joins TRBV6-5 and TRBJ1-2; D unclear. The germline gives CDR1 MNHEY, CDR2 SVGAGI. The V end lost 6 bases, the J end lost 8 bases, and 16 bases lay between the germline ends. This CDR3 is 13 amino acids long. The chain's CDR3 is CASRREGYGGYTF. DNA of the CDR3: TGTGCCAGCAGGAGGGAGGGCTATGGGGGCTACACCTTC.

This clone occurred a few times. The genes are TRBV29-1 and TRBJ1-1, with 7 bases lining up with TRBD1. The CDR3 sequence is 13 residues long. V shed 5 bases, J shed 2 bases, and the junction held 5 bases outside the gene matches. The germline gives CDR1 SQVTM, CDR2 ANQGSEA. DNA of the CDR3: TGCAGCGTTATGACAGGGCCTAACACTGAAGCTTTCTTT. Translated: CSVMTGPNTEAFF. Supplemented by reference TRBV29-1 and TRBJ1-1, the full variable domain reads SAVISQKPSRDICQRGTSLTIQCQVDSQVTMMFWYRQQPGQSLTLIATANQGSEATYESGFVIDKFPISRPNLTFSTLTVSNMSPEDSSIYLCSVMTGPNTEAFFGQGTRLTVV.

In this sample, this clone turned up a few times. The chain combines TRBV28 with TRBJ2-1, with 12 bases lining up with TRBD2. The germline gives CDR1 MDHEN, CDR2 SYDVKM. The CDR3 is 15 amino acids. The V segment lost 1 base and the J segment 13 bases; nucleotides outside the gene matches: 8. The CDR3 DNA reads TGTGCCAGCAGTTTATTTGAGCGGACTAGCGGGGATCAGTTCTTC. It codes for CASSLFERTSGDQFF. The full variable domain, completed using reference TRBV28 and TRBJ2-1, is DVKVTQSSRYLVKRTGEKVFLECVQDMDHENMFWYRQDPGLGLRLIYFSYDVKMKEKGDIPEGYSVSREKKERFSLILESASTNQTSMYLCASSLFERTSGDQFFGPGTRLTVL.

The V gene is TRBV25-1, the J gene TRBJ1-2; D uncertain. V dropped 3 bases and J dropped 8 bases, with 16 bases sitting between them. In germline, CDR1 is MGHDK, CDR2 SYGVNS. This CDR3 comprises 14 residues. The CDR3 here is CASSDGIPGGGYTF. In DNA, the CDR3 is TGTGCCAGCAGTGACGGGATCCCGGGCGGCGGCTACACCTTC.

The chain employs TRBV7-2 and TRBJ1-5; D might be TRBD1 (5 bases). The germline CDR1 and CDR2 sequences are SGHTA and FQGNSA. The CDR3 has 15 residues. V dropped 5 bases and J dropped 3 bases, with 14 bases sitting between them. CDR3 sequence reads: CASSRDGGHNQPQHF. DNA of the CDR3: TGTGCCAGCAGCCGGGACGGAGGACACAATCAGCCCCAGCATTTT.

As for this clone: At the DNA level, this CDR3 is encoded by other sequences in the same sample as well. V gene TRBV30 combines with J gene TRBJ1-1; no firm D call. The V and J ends lost 1 base and 0 bases respectively, with 6 bases between them. This CDR3 has 13 amino acids. CDR1 and CDR2 from the germline V gene are GTSNPN and SVGIG (reference sequence). The CDR3 region is CAWSAGMNTEAFF. Written as DNA, the CDR3 is TGTGCCTGGAGTGCCGGAATGAACACTGAAGCTTTCTTT.

The chain is built from TRBV27 and TRBJ1-1, with D uncertain. V lost 3 bases, J lost 8 bases, and 7 bases lay in between. The CDR3 has 11 residues. CDR1 and CDR2 from the germline V gene are MNHEY and SMNVEV (reference sequence). This chain's CDR3 is CASSFNEEAFF. The DNA of the CDR3 is TGTGCCAGCAGTTTTAACGAAGAAGCTTTCTTT.

The rearrangement uses TRBV6-1 and TRBJ1-6, with D unresolved. Trimming pared 6 bases from V and 9 bases from J, leaving 9 bases between. The CDR3 is 12 amino acids. Per the germline V gene, CDR1 is MNHNS and CDR2 is SASEGT. The CDR3 sequence: CASSVWGSPLHF. CDR3 coding DNA: TGTGCCAGCAGCGTCTGGGGTTCACCCCTCCACTTT.

The J gene is TRBJ2-5, the V gene TRBV5-1, with D tentatively TRBD1 (6 bases). The CDR3 length is 16 residues. The germline V gene encodes CDR1 SGHRS and CDR2 YFSETQ. The V end was cut by 9 bases, the J end by 2 bases, with 23 bases between. The CDR3 loop is CATKLAGRGQQETQYF. In DNA form, the CDR3 reads TGCGCCACCAAACTTGCCGGCAGGGGCCAACAAGAGACCCAGTACTTC.

The chain couples TRBV29-1 to TRBJ1-1; 7 nucleotides align to TRBD1. Germline lookup yields CDR1 SQVTM and CDR2 ANQGSEA. The CDR3 contains 14 residues. V trimming: 6 bases; J trimming: 3 bases; junction bases outside the gene matches: 10. In DNA form, the CDR3 reads TGCAGCGTCGATAAGACAGGGCTATACACTGAAGCTTTCTTT. Residues: CSVDKTGLYTEAFF.

This clone was seen a handful of times. This chain joins TRBV29-1 and TRBJ1-1; D not certain. Between the trimmed V and J ends, which lost 5 bases and 4 bases, there was a span of 17 bases. CDR1 SQVTM and CDR2 ANQGSEA come from the germline V gene. There are 14 residues in the CDR3. CDR3 sequence reads: CSVSKAGWTTEAFF. CDR3 sequence (DNA): TGCAGCGTTTCAAAGGCGGGATGGACCACTGAAGCTTTCTTT. Looking up the rest from reference TRBV29-1 and TRBJ1-1 gives the full variable domain: SAVISQKPSRDICQRGTSLTIQCQVDSQVTMMFWYRQQPGQSLTLIATANQGSEATYESGFVIDKFPISRPNLTFSTLTVSNMSPEDSSIYLCSVSKAGWTTEAFFGQGTRLTVV.

In nucleotides, the CDR3 is TGCAGCGCTGGGTTGGGTGGCAATGAGCAGTTCTTC. Encoded protein: CSAGLGGNEQFF. The chain joins TRBV29-1 to TRBJ2-1; no reliable D call. CDR3 length: 12 residues. The germline CDR1 and CDR2 sequences are SQVTM and ANQGSEA. V lost 7 bases to trimming and J lost 6 bases, with 13 bases between them.

This clone occurred once. The CDR3 coding sequence is TGCGCCAGCAGCCAAGACAGGGGGTTTACCCATCCCTACGAGCAGTACTTC. Translating gives CASSQDRGFTHPYEQYF. This chain links TRBV4-1 with TRBJ2-7; 7 bases line up with TRBD1. Trimming removed 0 bases from V and 2 bases from J; junction bases left unmatched: 10. The CDR3 contains 17 residues. CDR1 and CDR2 (germline): MGHRA, YSYEKL.

J is TRBJ2-3 and V is TRBV7-2, with D possibly called TRBD1 or TRBD2 (6 bases each). The germline V gene encodes CDR1 SGHTA and CDR2 FQGNSA. The CDR3 is made up of 17 amino acids. V lost 5 bases and J lost 1, with 19 bases in between. This chain's CDR3 is CASSAMSGGGGTDTQYF. The CDR3 region has the DNA TGTGCCAGCAGCGCCATGAGTGGGGGCGGGGGCACAGATACGCAGTATTTT.

V gene TRBV30 combines with J gene TRBJ2-2, with unresolved D. The CDR3 is made up of 14 amino acids. Per germline, CDR1 GTSNPN and CDR2 SVGIG (reference sequence). Trimming cost V 0 bases and J 5 bases, with 10 bases left between them. CDR3 protein: CAWSVSPRTGELFF. The DNA of the CDR3 is TGTGCCTGGAGTGTATCCCCTAGAACCGGGGAGCTGTTTTTT.

The J gene is TRBJ2-1, the V gene TRBV4-3, with TRBD2 matching 7 bases. CDR3 length: 12 amino acids. Germline trimming cut 4 bases from V and 9 bases from J; bases unmatched to any gene: 3. Germline CDR1 is LGHNA and CDR2 is YSLEER. The CDR3 spells CASSLREGEQFF. CDR3 in DNA: TGCGCCAGCAGCCTCAGGGAGGGTGAGCAGTTCTTC.

This chain connects TRBV4-3 to TRBJ1-6, with D possibly matching TRBD1 (6 bases). The CDR3 extends over 14 amino acids. Trimming removed 4 bases at V and 5 bases at J, with 9 bases between. Per the germline V gene, CDR1 is LGHNA and CDR2 is YSLEER. In DNA, the CDR3 is TGCGCCAGCAGCCTACAGGGTGATAATTCACCCCTCCACTTT. The encoded protein is CASSLQGDNSPLHF.

The chain combines TRBV27 with TRBJ2-6; either TRBD1 or TRBD2 may fit D (5 bases each). The germline V gene encodes CDR1 MNHEY and CDR2 SMNVEV (reference sequence). This CDR3 contains 15 residues. V was clipped by 10 bases and J by 4 bases, with 17 bases between them. The CDR3 sequence: CATKNGASGANVLTF. CDR3 bases: TGTGCCACCAAGAACGGGGCGTCCGGGGCCAACGTCCTGACTTTC.

The chain carries TRBV6-5 and TRBJ1-1; tentatively, D is TRBD1 (6 bases). V lost 5 bases and J 6 bases, leaving 13 bases between the germline ends. CDR3 length: 13 residues. The germline V gene has CDR1 MNHEY and CDR2 SVGAGI. The CDR3, as DNA: TGTGCCAGCAGTCTTATCGGGGGCGCTGAAGCTTTCTTT. Its translation is CASSLIGGAEAFF.

CDR3 nucleotide sequence: TGTGCCAGCAGCTTAGATCTAGGGACAGCGAACATCTACGAGCAGTACTTC. Its protein is CASSLDLGTANIYEQYF. The V and J genes are TRBV11-2 and TRBJ2-7, with 7 bases lining up with TRBD1. Germline lookup yields CDR1 SGHAT and CDR2 FQNNGV. V shed 0 bases and J 3 bases; nucleotides not matched to a gene: 11. The CDR3 spans 17 residues.

The J gene is TRBJ1-2, the V gene TRBV4-3; D might be TRBD1 (6 bases). Trimming stripped 1 base from V and 4 bases from J, with 10 bases between. This CDR3 has 14 residues. Germline V lookup: CDR1 LGHNA, CDR2 YSLEER. The DNA for the CDR3 is TGCGCCAGCAGCCAAGGCAGGGGTCCCTATGGCTACACCTTC. This sequence encodes CASSQGRGPYGYTF.

The V call is TRBV5-6, the J call TRBJ1-1; 7 nucleotides align to TRBD1. From germline, CDR1 is SGHDT and CDR2 YYEEEE. This CDR3 comprises 15 residues. J lost 4 bases, V lost 1 base, and 7 bases had no gene match. This CDR3 is CASSLPLRQGTEAFF. For the CDR3, the DNA is TGTGCCAGCAGCTTGCCACTCCGACAGGGCACTGAAGCTTTCTTT.

The chain employs TRBV29-1 and TRBJ1-1; TRBD1 might be the D (5 bases). Per germline, CDR1 SQVTM and CDR2 ANQGSEA. The CDR3 sequence is 12 residues long. The V gene lost 7 bases and the J gene lost 5 bases, with 14 bases spanning the gap. CDR3 in DNA: TGCAGCGCACATGGGACTTGGACTGAAGCTTTCTTT. This codes for CSAHGTWTEAFF.

CDR3 nucleotide sequence: TGTGCCAGCAGCGCCCGGGACGCAAACGAGCAGTACTTC. Translated, it gives CASSARDANEQYF. V is TRBV7-9 and J is TRBJ2-7; D tentatively reads TRBD1 or TRBD2 (5 bases each). V was cut by 5 bases and J by 5 bases, with 13 bases left in between. Germline lookup yields CDR1 SEHNR and CDR2 FQNEAQ (reference sequence). The CDR3 runs 13 residues.

This clone was found many times. The CDR3 region is CAISPSGDDYEQYF. The CDR3 nucleotides are TGTGCCATCAGCCCTAGCGGGGACGACTACGAGCAGTACTTC. V is TRBV10-3 and J is TRBJ2-7; 9 bases agree with TRBD2. V trimming: 6 bases; J trimming: 3 bases; junction bases outside the gene matches: 6. Germline CDR1 is ENHRY and CDR2 is SYGVKD. The CDR3 has 14 residues.